The entry that follows covers one T cell receptor beta chain sequence. What it recognizes is unknown. TCRdb used MiXCR to reprocess the RT-PCR reads, holding one entry per CDR3 protein. The sample holds some 850,000 distinct CDR3 sequences, about 18% seen once. This record belongs to a study of response to subunit inactivated influenza vaccine. Study-wide results and caveats: Researchers suggested that each seasonal influenza vaccination recruits few new T cells.

J lost 5 bases, V lost 7 bases, and 10 bases had no gene match. The germline V gene has CDR1 MDHEN and CDR2 SYDVKM. There are 16 residues in the CDR3. The chain couples TRBV28 to TRBJ2-3, with 12 positions matching TRBD2. The TCR comes from a man aged 45-65 years who received an inactivated influenza vaccine. The sequencing used PBMCs from blood, collected more than 4 days after vaccination. CDR3 residues: CASTGRLAGERDTQYF. The DNA for the CDR3 is TGTGCCAGCACCGGGAGACTAGCGGGAGAGAGAGATACGCAGTATTTT.